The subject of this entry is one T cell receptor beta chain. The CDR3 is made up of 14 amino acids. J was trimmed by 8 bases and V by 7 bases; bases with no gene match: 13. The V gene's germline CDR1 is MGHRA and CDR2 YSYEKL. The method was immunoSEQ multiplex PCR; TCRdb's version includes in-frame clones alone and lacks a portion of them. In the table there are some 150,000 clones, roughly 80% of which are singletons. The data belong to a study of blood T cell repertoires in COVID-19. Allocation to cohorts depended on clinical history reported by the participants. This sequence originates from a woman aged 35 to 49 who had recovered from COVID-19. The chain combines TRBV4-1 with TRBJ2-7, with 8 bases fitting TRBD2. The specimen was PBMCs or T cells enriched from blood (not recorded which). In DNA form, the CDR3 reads TGCGCCAGCACCGGGAGCGGGAGATATCCCAAGCAGTACTTC. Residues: CASTGSGRYPKQYF.